Reported below is one T cell receptor beta chain. Its specificity is unknown. This sample was included in a study of cytomegalovirus exposure and HLA in healthy donors. Findings and limits, study-wide: Association of 17,000 or so TCR beta sequences with HLA alleles was found at 0.05 false discovery rate in a later analysis. According to the study, about 180 TCR beta chains were cytomegalovirus-associated. Using the classifier, cytomegalovirus status was reportedly diagnosed with high specificity and sensitivity. Most of the TCR beta V segments (in an earlier analysis) were productive either about 90% or about 30% of the time.

Both 60 Vbeta primers and 13 Jbeta primers went into the PCR. Sequencing was performed with immunoSEQ multiplex PCR; in TCRdb, only in-frame clones are kept and a portion is missing. The sample includes roughly 100,000 clones, 70% to 80% of them seen just once. Looked up from germline, CDR1 is MNHEY and CDR2 is SVGAGI. The CDR3 is 15 residues long. Trimming stripped 0 bases from V and 0 bases from J, with 8 bases between. The TCR was taken from a man between 60 and 75 years old in good health and CMV-seronegative. Input material: PBMCs. J is TRBJ1-1 and V is TRBV6-5, with D uncertain. As DNA, the CDR3 is TGTGCCAGCAGTTACTCGTCCAGAATGAACACTGAAGCTTTCTTT. Its protein is CASSYSSRMNTEAFF.